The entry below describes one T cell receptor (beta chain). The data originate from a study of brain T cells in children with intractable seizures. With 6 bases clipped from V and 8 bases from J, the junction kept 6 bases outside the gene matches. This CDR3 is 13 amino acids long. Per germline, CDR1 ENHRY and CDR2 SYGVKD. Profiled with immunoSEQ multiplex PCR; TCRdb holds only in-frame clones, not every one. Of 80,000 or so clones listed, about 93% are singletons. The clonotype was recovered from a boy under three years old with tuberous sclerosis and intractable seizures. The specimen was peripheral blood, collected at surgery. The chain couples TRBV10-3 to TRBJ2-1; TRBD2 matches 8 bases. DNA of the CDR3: TGTGCCATCAGCCGTCAACTAGCGGATGAGCAGTTCTTC. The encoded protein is CAISRQLADEQFF.